The clone carrying this T cell receptor beta chain occurred a few times. The antigen remains unidentified. The sample belongs to a study of cytomegalovirus exposure and HLA in healthy donors. Overall study findings and caveats: CMV antigen specificity of three CMV-associated chains was confirmed in vitro. In a later analysis, V- and J-gene trimming of beta chains associated with a DCLRE1C missense variant, replicated independently.

The study ran its PCR with 60 Vbeta and 13 Jbeta primers. Generated by immunoSEQ multiplex PCR, the TCRdb table keeps only in-frame clones and is missing some. The repertoire consists of approximately 190,000 clones, with 82% occurring once and the leading ten covering about 0.092%. CDR1 is KGHSH and CDR2 is LQKENI in the germline V gene. The CDR3 has 17 residues. V lost 3 bases to trimming and J lost 5 bases, with 22 bases between them. There were likely unrecorded immune exposures, though donors were nominally healthy when sampled. The chain joins TRBV18 to TRBJ2-5; D might be TRBD1 (6 bases). The receptor was derived from a boy between 2 and 15 years old in good health and CMV-seronegative. Sequencing was done on a sample of PBMCs. CDR3 sequence (DNA): TGTGCCAGCTCACCTGAGGGACAATCTTACCCCAGGGAGACCCAGTACTTC. Its translation is CASSPEGQSYPRETQYF.